The 32 T cell receptor beta chains presented below share a single source sample, sequenced in a study of cytomegalovirus exposure and HLA in healthy donors. The PCR made use of 60 Vbeta and 13 Jbeta primers. TCRdb's copy holds only in-frame clones and misses some; the assay was immunoSEQ multiplex PCR. The data hold roughly 150,000 clones, with approximately 79% observed a single time. The sequencing input was PBMCs. Receptors originate from a male donor in good health and CMV-seronegative.

V is TRBV27 and J is TRBJ1-3, with D possibly matching TRBD1 (6 bases). Germline assignment: CDR1 MNHEY and CDR2 SMNVEV (reference sequence). CDR3 size: 14 residues. V lost 3 bases and J 4 bases, leaving 10 bases between the germline ends. The CDR3 DNA follows: TGTGCCAGCAGTTTTTCAGGGGTCGGAAACACCATATATTTT. Translation gives CASSFSGVGNTIYF.

This clone occurred a few times. The J gene is TRBJ2-7, the V gene TRBV5-1; 9 bases line up with TRBD1. Germline CDR1 reads SGHRS; CDR2 reads YFSETQ. CDR3 length equals 14 residues. V lost 3 bases, J lost 0 bases, and 1 base stayed unmatched. The CDR3 DNA sequence: TGCGCCAGCAGCTGGGGACAGGGCTCCTACGAGCAGTACTTC. Its protein product is CASSWGQGSYEQYF. Drawing the rest from reference TRBV5-1 and TRBJ2-7, the complete variable domain is KAGVTQTPRYLIKTRGQQVTLSCSPISGHRSVSWYQQTPGQGLQFLFEYFSETQRNKGNFPGRFSGRQFSNSRSEMNVSTLELGDSALYLCASSWGQGSYEQYFGPGTRLTVT.

The V call is TRBV5-6, the J call TRBJ2-2; tentative D call: TRBD2 (7 bases). Per germline, CDR1 SGHDT and CDR2 YYEEEE. The length of the CDR3 is 17 residues. Trimming cost V 4 bases and J 1 base, with 17 bases left between them. Written as DNA, the CDR3 is TGTGCCAGCAGCAGGCCCCCGGGGGGCGGGAACACCGGGGAGCTGTTTTTT. This sequence encodes CASSRPPGGGNTGELFF.

The chain employs TRBV11-2 and TRBJ2-5; 7 positions agree with TRBD1. The V segment lost 4 bases and the J segment 3 bases; nucleotides outside the gene matches: 5. The CDR3 is 14 amino acids. CDR1 is SGHAT and CDR2 is FQNNGV in the germline V gene. Here the CDR3 DNA reads TGTGCCAGCAGCTCGGGACAGAAAAAAGAGACCCAGTACTTC. It encodes CASSSGQKKETQYF.

This rearrangement joins TRBV7-6 to TRBJ1-3, with D unresolved. Germline CDR1 is SGHVS and CDR2 is FNYEAQ. The CDR3 consists of 15 residues. The germline V and J ends were trimmed by 2 bases and 2 bases, with 10 bases remaining between them. CDR3 residues: CASSLIGVPGNTIYF. The CDR3 DNA is TGTGCCAGCAGCTTAATCGGGGTACCTGGAAACACCATATATTTT.

The chain employs TRBV9 and TRBJ2-6; 9 positions agree with TRBD1. Germline-derived CDR1 and CDR2 are SGDLS and YYNGEE. The CDR3 contains 17 residues. V trimming: 4 bases; J trimming: 4 bases; junction bases outside the gene matches: 9. The CDR3, as DNA: TGTGCCAGCAGCAGTCCACAGGGGGCGGGAGGGGCCAACGTCCTGACTTTC. It translates to CASSSPQGAGGANVLTF.

The V call is TRBV19, the J call TRBJ1-5, with D perhaps TRBD1 (5 bases). This CDR3 region has 19 residues. The V and J ends lost 6 bases and 6 bases respectively, with 30 bases between them. Germline CDR1 and CDR2: LNHDA and SQIVND (reference sequence). The CDR3 DNA sequence: TGTGCCAGTAGCCTATCTGTATCGGGGGGAAGGGCGCCGGGTCAGCCCCAGCATTTT. Translated: CASSLSVSGGRAPGQPQHF.

V gene TRBV10-3 combines with J gene TRBJ2-1; 9 nucleotides align to TRBD1. Germline V lookup: CDR1 ENHRY, CDR2 SYGVKD. J was trimmed by 5 bases and V by 10 bases; bases with no gene match: 6. This CDR3 contains 13 residues. The CDR3 nucleotides read TGTGCCACCCGACAGGGGGAGAACAATGAGCAGTTCTTC. It yields the protein CATRQGENNEQFF.

Points on this clone: Other DNA sequences of this sample code for an identical CDR3. The chain recombines TRBV30 with TRBJ2-5; 13 nucleotides align to TRBD2. CDR1 GTSNPN and CDR2 SVGIG come from the germline V gene (reference sequence). V lost 0 bases to trimming and J lost 1 base; unmatched junction nucleotides: 2. The length of the CDR3 is 16 residues. CDR3: CAWSVGLAGVQETQYF. The CDR3 DNA reads as TGTGCCTGGAGTGTAGGACTAGCGGGGGTCCAAGAGACCCAGTACTTC.

The rearrangement uses TRBV9 and TRBJ1-2; TRBD1 aligns across 7 bases. The CDR3 length is 12 residues. V lost 4 bases and J lost 10; bases outside the gene matches: 7. The germline gives CDR1 SGDLS, CDR2 YYNGEE. The CDR3 reads CASSSTDRDYTF. CDR3 in DNA: TGTGCCAGCAGCTCCACAGACAGGGACTACACCTTC.

As DNA, the CDR3 is TGTGCCAGCAGCCTCAGGGATAACTATGGCTACACCTTC. Its translation: CASSLRDNYGYTF. V usage is TRBV7-9 and J usage is TRBJ1-2, with D perhaps matching TRBD1 (5 bases). With 5 bases removed from V and 1 base from J, the gap between germline ends came to 8 bases. The CDR3 is 13 residues long. The germline V gene has CDR1 SEHNR and CDR2 FQNEAQ (reference sequence). Using reference TRBV7-9 and TRBJ1-2 for the parts outside the CDR3, the full variable domain is DTGVSQNPRHKITKRGQNVTFRCDPISEHNRLYWYRQTLGQGPEFLTYFQNEAQLEKSRLLSDRFSAERPKGSFSTLEIQRTEQGDSAMYLCASSLRDNYGYTFGSGTRLTVV.

The rearrangement uses TRBV7-2 and TRBJ1-1, with 8 nucleotides matching TRBD1. Germline assignment: CDR1 SGHTA and CDR2 FQGNSA. The CDR3 loop spans 14 amino acids. Unmatched junction bases numbered 10, after V lost 7 bases and J lost 6 bases. The CDR3 DNA reads TGTGCCAGCACTGTCCGGGACAGGCGTTCTGAAGCTTTCTTT. Amino acids: CASTVRDRRSEAFF.

The chain employs TRBV6-6 and TRBJ1-2; a possible D gene is TRBD1 (6 bases). Germline V gene sequence: CDR1 MNHNY, CDR2 SVGAGI (reference sequence). Trimming stripped 0 bases from V and 7 bases from J, with 12 bases between. The CDR3 consists of 14 residues. The CDR3 DNA reads as TGTGCCAGCAGTTACTCTAGGGGGACGGCTGGCTACACCTTC. The encoded protein is CASSYSRGTAGYTF.

This sequence joins TRBV11-2 and TRBJ2-2; 7 nucleotides align to TRBD2. Trimming took 7 bases from V and 4 from J; bases not matched to a gene: 12. Germline lookup yields CDR1 SGHAT and CDR2 FQNNGV. This CDR3 spans 16 amino acids. CDR3 nucleotides: TGTGCCAGCACCCCCCTGGGGGGGACGGGCACCGGGGAGCTGTTTTTT. This codes for CASTPLGGTGTGELFF.

The chain couples TRBV7-6 to TRBJ2-3, with 9 positions matching TRBD1. After removal of 4 bases from V and 9 bases from J, the junction contained 11 bases not matched to a gene. The CDR3 runs 15 residues. CDR1 SGHVS and CDR2 FNYEAQ come from the germline V gene. The CDR3 loop reads CASSSGTGSQITQYF. The CDR3 DNA reads as TGTGCCAGCAGCTCCGGGACAGGGTCACAGATAACGCAGTATTTT.

The chain couples TRBV5-1 to TRBJ2-1; TRBD1 aligns across 9 bases. This CDR3 contains 15 residues. Trimming cost V 4 bases and J 6 bases; bases outside gene matches: 8. Germline-derived CDR1 and CDR2 are SGHRS and YFSETQ. The DNA of the CDR3 is TGCGCCAGCAGCCCTGGACAGGGGACGTTCAATGAGCAGTTCTTC. Translating it yields CASSPGQGTFNEQFF.

The V call is TRBV6-7, the J call TRBJ1-6, with TRBD1 as a possible D gene (6 bases). TRBV6-7 is flagged as an ORF with uncertain function. CDR3 length: 20 amino acids. The V end was cut by 4 bases, the J end by 7 bases, with 29 bases between. CDR3 loop: CASSLSPLEARTVTNSPLHF. The DNA for the CDR3 is TGTGCCAGCAGTTTGTCCCCCCTGGAGGCTAGGACAGTCACAAATTCACCCCTCCACTTT.

V and J are TRBV5-6 and TRBJ1-5; a possible D gene is TRBD1 (6 bases). V shed 0 bases and J shed 5 bases, with 24 bases lying between them. Germline CDR1 SGHDT, CDR2 YYEEEE. This CDR3 is 19 amino acids long. CDR3 bases: TGTGCCAGCAGCTTGGGGACAGACCTAAGGATGGGGATCGATCAGCCCCAGCATTTT. Protein sequence: CASSLGTDLRMGIDQPQHF.

The genes are TRBV11-2 and TRBJ2-1, with 8 bases aligning to TRBD1. V shed 2 bases, J shed 7 bases, and the junction held 10 bases outside the gene matches. From germline, CDR1 is SGHAT and CDR2 FQNNGV. The CDR3 is made up of 16 amino acids. The CDR3 nucleotides are TGTGCCAGCAGCTTACCAGGGGGCTACTATGTTAATGAGCAGTTCTTC. Protein product: CASSLPGGYYVNEQFF.

The V and J genes are TRBV6-4 and TRBJ2-3; 12 bases line up with TRBD2. With V trimmed by 4 bases and J by 4 bases, 9 bases remained unmatched. The CDR3 totals 17 residues. Germline assignment: CDR1 MRHNA and CDR2 SNTAGT. The CDR3 region has the DNA TGTGCCAGCAGTGCCACCCGTACTAGCGGGGGGCCAGATACGCAGTATTTT. It translates to CASSATRTSGGPDTQYF.

This clone has only one observation. V gene TRBV2 combines with J gene TRBJ2-3, with no clear D. Germline loops: CDR1 SNHLY, CDR2 FYNNEI. V shed 4 bases and J shed 5 bases, with 7 bases lying between them. CDR3 length: 12 amino acids. As DNA, the CDR3 is TGTGCCAGCAGTGGGCCCAGAGATACGCAGTATTTT. Translating gives CASSGPRDTQYF.

The CDR3 loop reads CAWSVGADTQYF. The CDR3 bases are TGTGCCTGGAGTGTCGGGGCAGATACGCAGTATTTT. V and J are TRBV30 and TRBJ2-3, with D possibly being TRBD2 (5 bases). There are 12 residues in the CDR3. The V end lost 0 bases, the J end lost 4 bases, and 5 bases lay between the germline ends. Germline lookup yields CDR1 GTSNPN and CDR2 SVGIG (reference sequence).

In regard to this clone: Other DNA variants within this sample encode the same CDR3. J is TRBJ2-5 and V is TRBV7-8; D might be TRBD1 (6 bases). CDR1 and CDR2 from the germline V gene are SGHVS and FQNEAQ. The V end lost 5 bases, the J end lost 3 bases, and 7 bases lay between the germline ends. This CDR3 comprises 12 residues. The CDR3 is CASSRTEETQYF. In nucleotides, the CDR3 is TGTGCCAGCAGCCGGACAGAAGAGACCCAGTACTTC.

The chain links TRBV18 to TRBJ2-3; TRBD1 aligns across 10 bases. Germline-derived CDR1 and CDR2 are KGHSH and LQKENI. The CDR3 is 16 residues long. J was trimmed by 5 bases and V by 6 bases; bases with no gene match: 11. CDR3 nucleotide sequence: TGTGCCAGCTCCCCCCTAGACAGGGGGCGGGGAGATACGCAGTATTTT. Translated: CASSPLDRGRGDTQYF.

The V call is TRBV7-9, the J call TRBJ2-5; no clear D. The assigned J gene may be wrong: the sequence end matches TRBJ2-7 better. Germline assignment: CDR1 SEHNR and CDR2 FQNEAQ (reference sequence). CDR3 length: 16 residues. CDR3: CASSTPLPGESYEQYF. The DNA for the CDR3 is TGTGCCAGCAGCACTCCTCTCCCCGGTGAGTCCTACGAGCAGTACTTC.

The V and J genes are TRBV5-6 and TRBJ2-1; D call uncertain. V dropped 0 bases and J dropped 0 bases, with 10 bases sitting between them. This CDR3 spans 16 amino acids. Germline values: CDR1 SGHDT, CDR2 YYEEEE. CDR3 residues: CASSLALPFSYNEQFF. CDR3 bases: TGTGCCAGCAGCTTGGCCCTACCTTTCTCCTACAATGAGCAGTTCTTC.

The rearrangement uses TRBV6-5 and TRBJ2-1; 9 nucleotides align to TRBD1. V was pared by 5 bases and J by 0 bases, with 2 bases of the junction left unmatched. CDR3 length: 15 amino acids. Germline lookup yields CDR1 MNHEY and CDR2 SVGAGI. The CDR3 protein is CASSRDRDSYNEQFF. DNA of the CDR3: TGTGCCAGCAGTCGGGACAGGGACTCCTACAATGAGCAGTTCTTC.

This clone has more than one count but fewer than ten. V and J are TRBV2 and TRBJ2-3, with D uncertain. The CDR3 has 13 residues. Germline V CDR1 and CDR2: SNHLY, FYNNEI. Between the trimmed V and J ends, which lost 4 bases and 1 base, there was a span of 6 bases. CDR3 amino acids: CASSAAGTDTQYF. The DNA of the CDR3 is TGTGCCAGCAGTGCCGCGGGCACAGATACGCAGTATTTT.

The table lists this clone with a count of one. The rearrangement joins TRBV5-6 to TRBJ2-1; no firm D call. Trimming took 4 bases from V and 4 from J, leaving 15 bases between them. CDR1 SGHDT and CDR2 YYEEEE come from the germline V gene. CDR3 length: 15 amino acids. As DNA, the CDR3 is TGTGCCAGCAGCCCCGTGCCAGATTCATACAATGAGCAGTTCTTC. Translating gives CASSPVPDSYNEQFF. Filled out from reference TRBV5-6 and TRBJ2-1, the complete variable domain reads DAGVTQSPTHLIKTRGQQVTLRCSPKSGHDTVSWYQQALGQGPQFIFQYYEEEERQRGNFPDRFSGHQFPNYSSELNVNALLLGDSALYLCASSPVPDSYNEQFFGPGTRLTVL.

CDR3 in amino acids: CASSYNNRAGYGYTF. In DNA, the CDR3 is TGTGCCAGCAGCTACAATAACAGGGCGGGCTATGGCTACACCTTC. The V and J genes are TRBV5-4 and TRBJ1-2, with D perhaps matching TRBD1 (6 bases). This CDR3 contains 15 residues. Germline V CDR1 and CDR2: SGHNT, YYREEE (reference sequence). The V end was cut by 3 bases, the J end by 4 bases, with 16 bases between.

This clone was seen only a few times. The chain has TRBV5-1 and TRBJ1-1, with D tentatively TRBD1 (5 bases). This CDR3 contains 15 residues. Trimming removed 3 bases at V and 2 bases at J, with 14 bases between. CDR1 is SGHRS and CDR2 is YFSETQ in the germline V gene. Written as DNA, the CDR3 is TGCGCCAGCAGCTCCTTTAAAAGGGGCAACACTGAAGCTTTCTTT. It yields the protein CASSSFKRGNTEAFF.

V usage is TRBV4-1 and J usage is TRBJ2-1; TRBD2 agrees at 9 bases. The germline V gene encodes CDR1 MGHRA and CDR2 YSYEKL. V was pared by 1 base and J by 5 bases, with 6 bases of the junction left unmatched. This CDR3 spans 16 amino acids. CDR3 residues: CASSQVRLAGNNEQFF. As DNA, the CDR3 is TGCGCCAGCAGCCAAGTGCGCCTAGCGGGGAACAATGAGCAGTTCTTC.